This T cell receptor beta chain was sequenced during a study of neurological immune-mediated disorders (dated by TCRdb to the late 2010s). At the level of the whole study: Among the approximately 34 multiple sclerosis patients, around 30 had relapsing-remitting MS and 3 had secondary progressive MS. Using UMI-based sequencing, the study compared peripheral blood TCR-beta repertoires from patients with HTLV-I-associated myelopathy (HAM/TSP), patients with multiple sclerosis, and healthy controls. The 106 TCR-beta libraries covered PBMC samples along with longitudinal samples, technical triplicates, and paired sorted CD4+ and CD8+ T-cell subsets. The cohort was made up of 68 subjects, consisting of around 14 HAM/TSP patients, some 34 multiple sclerosis patients and about 20 healthy controls.

cDNA synthesis used template-switch 5'RACE with a primer carrying a 10-nucleotide random unique molecular identifier tagging each TCR transcript. Every sequencing run yielded over 180 million TCR-beta sequences covering 15-18 subjects. The RNeasy kit was used to extract total RNA. The KAPA Real-time Library Amplification kit was used to amplify TCR-beta VDJ regions with primers for the TCR constant region and the 5'RACE anchor. Sample indexes and Illumina adaptors were added in a first PCR, after which library yield was increased in a second PCR. After Ampure bead purification, the roughly 650 bp TCR product was size-selected on a 2% E-gel SizeSelection system. Before pooling, libraries had their quality checked on a Bioanalyzer, their concentration measured with Qubit, and their quantity determined with the Kapa Library Quantification kit. Paired-end 2 x 150 bp sequencing of the libraries was performed on an Illumina HiSeq 2500. To increase sequence diversity, roughly 25-31% phiX was spiked into each library pool. The published analysis was carried out like this. The UMI-based MiGEC pipeline processed quality-filtered reads and removed over 80% of raw TCR sequences during error correction. IMGT germline references were used for aligning VDJ genes, and each clonotype was defined as a unique CDR3 amino acid sequence together with its V-J genes. Clonal expansion, Shannon diversity and CDR3 relatedness were evaluated with VDJtools (CalcPairwiseDistances, ClusterSamples), while phylogenetic trees were built in CLCbio workbench. Using coefficient-of-variation modelling across technical triplicates, the study counted a clone as expanded if it had at least 8 unique UMIs. TCRdb ran its own pipeline on the public reads, namely fastp trimming at Q25 and MiXCR clone calling, and kept in-frame beta chains. Rows merge per CDR3 protein into single entries with the most common DNA and genes. The V and J calls, along with clone size, are taken from TCRdb and not from the paper's own processing. The sample yields approximately 100,000 distinct CDR3 sequences; around 3.3% were counted once. Of the sample, around 5.5% falls within the top ten clones.

This clonotype was detected many times. Its antigen is unknown. Per-base qualities were not stored, and no clone one base away is much larger. Unsorted PBMC libraries were generated from 2 million PBMCs stored in RNAlater at -80 °C until RNA extraction. Multiple sclerosis patients were enrolled in a US clinical protocol evaluating disease progression by magnetic resonance imaging. Peripheral blood underwent Ficoll-Hypaque density gradient centrifugation to isolate PBMCs, which were then cryopreserved in liquid nitrogen. What the research found in general, with its limitations: The MS cluster was not associated with any clinical or MRI features, and the authors stated that larger cohorts are needed. No identical CDR3 amino acid sequences were shared among expanded clones across subjects, suggesting private TCR-beta repertoires in all groups. Phylogenetic analysis grouped repertoires from 18 of 34 MS patients into a cluster of related CDR3 sequences, suggesting a possible repertoire-level signature. The highest TCR clonal expansion was observed in HAM/TSP patients, whereas the lowest was observed in MS patients, even when compared with healthy controls.

For CDR1 and CDR2, the germline V gene lists SGHTA and FQGNSA. Taken from cysteine to phenylalanine, the CDR3 has 15 residues. Solely the CDR3 DNA is kept, with 45 bases framed from the first base. Deletion took 1 base off V and 1 base off J, with a span of 10 bases between the germline ends. The sequenced sample consisted of PBMCs. The V and J genes are TRBV7-2 and TRBJ1-1, with TRBD1 as a weak D call on 5 bases. This clonotype was obtained from a woman between 18 and 29 years old with multiple sclerosis. In nucleotides, the sequence is TGTGCCAGCAGCTTAGATTGGGGGTGGAACACTGAAGCTTTCTTT. Translation gives CASSLDWGWNTEAFF.